This T cell receptor (beta chain) was observed in a study of shared clonotypes between healthy human individuals. Study background: The donor pool was made up of two women and three men aged 18 to 49.

The assay was run at deep level. The authors loaded 150 to 250 ng DNA, tens of thousands of T cell genomes, into sorted-subset replicate PCRs. Sequenced by immunoSEQ multiplex PCR; TCRdb stores in-frame clones only, minus some. The sample lists approximately 530,000 clones, roughly 95% seen once, with approximately 0.067% in the top ten. The CDR3 consists of 12 residues. Trimming left V 5 bases short and J 3 bases short, with 8 bases between. The germline CDR1 and CDR2 sequences are SGHAT and FQNNGV. Regarding this clone: Its antigen is still unknown.

Whole-study results and caveats: Clonotypes which were not shared had lower generation probabilities than clonotypes that all four donors shared.

This sequence was found in a woman in her thirties in good health. The chain employs TRBV11-2 and TRBJ2-7, with D possibly TRBD1 on 6 matching bases. The source material was naive CD4+ T cells sorted from blood. Noted subset: CD45RA+ positively selected. The CDR3 DNA reads as TGTGCCAGCAGCCGGGACAACTACGAGCAGTACTTC. Translation: CASSRDNYEQYF.